The 18 T cell receptor beta chains in this list originate from one sample, sequenced in a study of T cells after yellow fever vaccination. TCRdb reprocessed the 5' RACE reads via MiXCR and lists one record per CDR3 protein. This table holds roughly 150,000 distinct CDR3 sequences, 7.7% found once. The source was CD4+ T cells sorted from PBMCs, collected 5 days after the yellow fever booster vaccination. These receptors came from a man aged 30-40 years who received the YFV17D yellow fever vaccine.

This clonotype has a count of ten or more. The rearrangement joins TRBV20-1 to TRBJ2-7; the D gene could be TRBD1 or TRBD2 (5 bases each). CDR1 is DFQATT and CDR2 is SNEGSKA in the germline V gene (reference sequence). With 2 bases removed from V and 2 bases from J, the gap between germline ends came to 13 bases. The CDR3 covers 14 residues. The CDR3 sequence is CSARKGRTPYEQYF. DNA of the CDR3: TGCAGTGCTAGAAAGGGACGGACCCCCTACGAGCAGTACTTC.

This clonotype was recorded at least ten times. This chain connects TRBV29-1 to TRBJ2-7; D not resolved. The CDR3 spans 13 residues. Germline CDR1 is SQVTM and CDR2 is ANQGSEA. V dropped 6 bases and J dropped 8 bases, with 20 bases sitting between them. The CDR3 coding sequence is TGCAGCGTCACTAAGTTCGCCATACCTAAGCAGTACTTC. This translates into CSVTKFAIPKQYF.

This clonotype was seen at least ten times. This chain links TRBV18 with TRBJ2-7; D is unclear. The germline V gene has CDR1 KGHSH and CDR2 LQKENI. The ends were cut back, 1 base at V and 1 base at J, with 5 bases in the middle. The CDR3 covers 13 residues. The CDR3 coding sequence is TGTGCCAGCTCACCACAGGCTTCCTACGAGCAGTACTTC. This encodes CASSPQASYEQYF.

This clonotype was recorded only once. A much larger clone is a single base away; this may be a read error. The CDR3 DNA sequence: TGCAGCGTAGGGCCCCAATACAATGAGCAGTTCTTC. This gives the protein CSVGPQYNEQFF. The J gene is TRBJ2-1, the V gene TRBV29-1; D not resolved. The CDR3 contains 12 residues. Germline V gene sequence: CDR1 SQVTM, CDR2 ANQGSEA. Trimming shortened V by 6 bases and J by 4 bases, and 10 bases separated the two germline ends.

There are many counts of this clonotype. The chain carries TRBV12-3 or TRBV12-4 and TRBJ2-7; 9 nucleotides line up with TRBD2. The length of the CDR3 is 14 residues. The ends lost 3 bases at V and 6 bases at J; junction bases unmatched: 6. CDR3 loop: CASSFTAGGGEQYF. The CDR3 coding sequence is TGTGCCAGCAGTTTCACAGCGGGAGGAGGCGAGCAGTACTTC.

This clonotype has a count of ten or more. The chain has TRBV15 and TRBJ2-7, with D hard to call. The CDR3 consists of 15 residues. Germline V CDR1 and CDR2: LNHNV, YYDKDF (reference sequence). V was cut by 0 bases and J by 0 bases, with 9 bases left in between. The CDR3 spells CATSRDYGYSYEQYF. CDR3 bases: TGTGCCACCAGCAGAGATTATGGATACTCCTACGAGCAGTACTTC.

This clonotype has a count of ten or more. V usage is TRBV7-2 and J usage is TRBJ2-1; D is uncertain. V lost 2 bases to trimming and J lost 5 bases, with 7 bases between them. The CDR3 has 13 amino acids. CDR1 is SGHTA, CDR2 FQGNSA, per germline. CDR3 sequence: CASSLNRDNEQFF. CDR3 nucleotides: TGTGCCAGCAGCTTAAATCGGGACAATGAGCAGTTCTTC.

Notes on this clonotype: Since the CDR3 does not end with the conserved phenylalanine or tryptophan, this likely comes from a read error. The DNA is omitted, as the CDR3 cannot be located on it reliably, and the CDR3 follows TCRdb's listing. V gene TRBV7-2 combines with J gene TRBJ2-1; TRBD1 is the table's D call and was not checked against the DNA. Germline V CDR1 and CDR2: SGHTA, FQGNSA. Ends included, the CDR3 has 13 residues. The CDR3 sequence is CASSLTPGTEAQV.

This clonotype was observed many times. The chain joins TRBV3-1 to TRBJ2-7; D remains ambiguous. Germline V gene data show CDR1 as LGHDT and CDR2 as YNNKEL (reference sequence). The CDR3 has 14 residues. V was trimmed by 2 bases and J by 1 base, leaving 9 bases between them. The CDR3 reads CASSQPGLSYEQYF. The CDR3 bases are TGTGCCAGCAGCCAACCCGGTCTTTCCTACGAGCAGTACTTC.

At least ten counts were recorded for this clonotype. The chain combines TRBV20-1 with TRBJ2-3, with a weak D call TRBD2 (6 bases). V shed 4 bases and J shed 2 bases, with 10 bases lying between them. The CDR3 runs 13 residues. CDR1 and CDR2 (germline): DFQATT, SNEGSKA (reference sequence). The CDR3 nucleotides are TGCAGTGCTATTAGCGGTAACACAGATACGCAGTATTTT. This codes for CSAISGNTDTQYF.

In its sample, this clonotype was seen many times. The chain employs TRBV5-5 and TRBJ2-3, with unresolved D. CDR1 is SGHKS and CDR2 is YYEKEE in the germline V gene (reference sequence). The CDR3 runs to 14 residues. V lost 2 bases and J 4 bases, leaving 11 bases between the germline ends. The CDR3 DNA reads as TGTGCCAGCAGCTTAAGAGACCCGCCAGATACGCAGTATTTT. Protein product: CASSLRDPPDTQYF. The whole variable domain, remainder taken from reference TRBV5-5 and TRBJ2-3, is DAGVTQSPTHLIKTRGQQVTLRCSPISGHKSVSWYQQVLGQGPQFIFQYYEKEERGRGNFPDRFSARQFPNYSSELNVNALLLGDSALYLCASSLRDPPDTQYFGPGTRLTVL.

This chain connects TRBV25-1 to TRBJ1-1; D might be TRBD1 (5 bases). This CDR3 region has 14 residues. Per the germline V gene, CDR1 is MGHDK and CDR2 is SYGVNS. The V end was cut by 4 bases, the J end by 0 bases, with 9 bases between. Here the CDR3 DNA reads TGTGCCAGCAGTGGGGGGGTGGTGAACACTGAAGCTTTCTTT. Protein: CASSGGVVNTEAFF.

The sample holds many counts of this clonotype. V usage is TRBV5-1 and J usage is TRBJ2-1; D gene unclear. Germline V gene lookup returns CDR1 SGHRS and CDR2 YFSETQ. With 0 bases removed from V and 1 base from J, the gap between germline ends came to 8 bases. The CDR3 is 15 residues long. DNA of the CDR3: TGCGCCAGCAGCTTGGCTTTTGGATCCTACAATGAGCAGTTCTTC. Protein product: CASSLAFGSYNEQFF.

J is TRBJ2-7 and V is TRBV11-2, with TRBD2 matching over 15 bases. This CDR3 comprises 18 residues. From germline, CDR1 is SGHAT and CDR2 FQNNGV. With 5 bases clipped from V and 3 bases from J, the junction kept 11 bases outside the gene matches. The chain's CDR3 is CASSVGTSGRRSGYEQYF. The CDR3, as DNA: TGTGCCAGCAGCGTCGGGACTAGCGGGAGGAGGTCGGGCTACGAGCAGTACTTC.

This clonotype was seen at least ten times. The V gene is TRBV7-9, the J gene TRBJ2-1; no clear D gene. Trimming removed 2 bases at V and 11 bases at J, with 10 bases between. The CDR3 is 12 residues long. CDR1 is SEHNR, CDR2 FQNEAQ, per germline (reference sequence). The CDR3 reads CASSLLSLQQFF. The CDR3, as DNA: TGTGCCAGCAGCTTACTATCCCTCCAGCAGTTCTTC.

This clonotype was seen many times. This rearrangement joins TRBV12-3 or TRBV12-4 to TRBJ2-1; D unclear. V lost 5 bases, J lost 0 bases, and 14 bases lay in between. The CDR3 runs to 16 residues. The CDR3 loop reads CASSPATGFSYNEQFF. The DNA of the CDR3 is TGTGCCAGCAGTCCCGCAACCGGGTTCTCCTACAATGAGCAGTTCTTC.

This clonotype has a count of ten or more. The chain employs TRBV30 and TRBJ2-7; D may be TRBD2 (5 bases). Germline CDR1 and CDR2: GTSNPN and SVGIG (reference sequence). The CDR3 has 12 residues. The CDR3 DNA reads as TGTTCTTGGGGTCCGGGGTATTACGAGCAGTACTTC. Translating gives CSWGPGYYEQYF.

This clonotype was observed a handful of times. The V gene is TRBV18, the J gene TRBJ2-5, with a tentative D call TRBD2 (5 bases). Germline V gene data show CDR1 as KGHSH and CDR2 as LQKENI. This CDR3 is built from 14 residues. The ends were cut back, 8 bases at V and 2 bases at J, with 15 bases in the middle. As DNA, the CDR3 is TGTGCCAGCGCTAGCCAGCTGGGGCAAGAGACCCAGTACTTC. Protein product: CASASQLGQETQYF.